The 2 T cell receptor beta chains in this list originate from one sample, sequenced in a study of blood T cell repertoires in COVID-19 (dated by TCRdb to the early 2020s). To prepare the library, the immunoSEQ multiplex PCR assay was applied. In its TCRdb copy, this immuneACCESS table keeps in-frame sequences only and misses some clones. Where compared with another copy, unresolved V genes explain less than half of these, and the others have no known cause. This sample is represented by under 150,000 clones; about 87% of them were singletons. The ten largest clones take up roughly 4.4% of the sample. What was sequenced was peripheral blood. These receptor sequences come from a woman aged 50 to 60 with acute or convalescent COVID-19.

The chain is built from TRBV11-2 and TRBJ2-2, with D possibly matching TRBD2 (7 bases). Germline V gives CDR1 SGHAT, CDR2 FQNNGV. V gave up 5 bases and J gave up 5 bases, with 15 bases separating them. This CDR3 contains 15 residues. The chain's CDR3 is CASSLRGGGTGELFF. DNA for the CDR3: TGTGCCAGCAGCCTCAGGGGAGGGGGAACCGGGGAGCTGTTTTTT.

This clone has only one observation. The genes are TRBV2 and TRBJ1-2, with a weak D call TRBD1 (5 bases). The CDR3 runs to 14 residues. Germline-derived CDR1 and CDR2 are SNHLY and FYNNEI. The germline V and J ends were trimmed by 8 bases and 2 bases, with 15 bases remaining between them. The DNA for the CDR3 is TGTGCCAGCCTTATCAGGGAGGGGAACTATGGCTACACCTTC. This codes for CASLIREGNYGYTF.